The 30 T cell receptor beta chains reported below all come from one sample, sequenced in a study of blood T cell repertoires in COVID-19. Sequencing was performed with immunoSEQ multiplex PCR; in TCRdb, only in-frame clones are kept and a portion is missing. This table holds a few hundred thousand clones, approximately 83% found once. What was sequenced was PBMCs or T cells enriched from blood (not recorded which). The receptors here all came from a young man who had recovered from COVID-19.

Remarks on this clone: Germline is not matched at one junction end, which may reflect a read error. Here the CDR3 reads CAWSVTGAREGF. In DNA, the CDR3 is TGTGCCTGGAGTGTTACAGGGGCGCGTGAGGGCTTT. The chain employs TRBV30 and TRBJ1-1; 7 positions agree with TRBD1. This CDR3 is 12 amino acids long. Germline V lookup: CDR1 GTSNPN, CDR2 SVGIG (reference sequence).

The chain recombines TRBV7-2 with TRBJ2-7, with 7 bases that match TRBD2. Germline assignment: CDR1 SGHTA and CDR2 FQGNSA. The CDR3 has 14 residues. V shed 5 bases and J 4 bases; nucleotides not matched to a gene: 8. CDR3 in amino acids: CASSARDYGYEQYF. The CDR3 DNA is TGTGCCAGCAGCGCCCGGGACTACGGGTACGAGCAGTACTTC.

This rearrangement joins TRBV7-9 to TRBJ2-4; 9 nucleotides align to TRBD1. In germline, CDR1 is SEHNR, CDR2 FQNEAQ (reference sequence). V shed 1 base and J 8 bases; nucleotides not matched to a gene: 3. CDR3 length: 14 amino acids. CDR3 nucleotide sequence: TGTGCCAGCAGCTTAGTAGGACAGGGGTACATTCAGTACTTC. Amino acids: CASSLVGQGYIQYF.

V and J are TRBV3-1 (or the pseudogene TRBV3-2) and TRBJ1-1; 7 positions agree with TRBD1. The J segment lost 0 bases and the V segment lost 3 bases, leaving 4 bases of the junction unmatched. The germline V gene has CDR1 LGHDT and CDR2 YNNKEL (reference sequence). This CDR3 spans 15 amino acids. The CDR3 DNA is TGTGCCAGCAGCCAGAGGGACAGCCTGAACACTGAAGCTTTCTTT. It translates to CASSQRDSLNTEAFF.

In nucleotides, the CDR3 is TGTGCCAGTAGCCCGAATGTGGCGGGGGGCCAGCCCCAGCATTTT. Translated, it gives CASSPNVAGGQPQHF. The gene calls are TRBV19 and TRBJ1-5; perhaps TRBD1 as D (6 bases). Germline loops: CDR1 LNHDA, CDR2 SQIVND (reference sequence). The V end was cut by 6 bases, the J end by 7 bases, with 19 bases between. There are 15 residues in the CDR3.

This rearrangement joins TRBV7-9 to TRBJ1-5; 9 nucleotides match TRBD1. Trimming took 1 base from V and 3 from J; bases not matched to a gene: 7. CDR1 SEHNR and CDR2 FQNEAQ come from the germline V gene (reference sequence). This CDR3 comprises 17 residues. This CDR3 reads CASSLGSGTGINQPQHF. CDR3 nucleotide sequence: TGTGCCAGCAGCTTAGGGTCCGGGACAGGGATCAATCAGCCCCAGCATTTT.

The CDR3 loop reads CSVEGHRGYTF. In DNA, the CDR3 is TGCAGCGTTGAGGGACACCGAGGCTACACCTTC. The chain employs TRBV29-1 and TRBJ1-2; a weak D match, TRBD1 (6 bases). Trimming shortened V by 3 bases and J by 8 bases, and 10 bases separated the two germline ends. This CDR3 contains 11 residues. Germline V gene sequence: CDR1 SQVTM, CDR2 ANQGSEA.

This clone was detected only a few times. J is TRBJ2-3 and V is TRBV11-1, with 8 bases identical to TRBD1. V was clipped by 1 base and J by 2 bases; unmatched bases: 2. The CDR3 sequence is 15 residues long. The germline gives CDR1 SGHAT, CDR2 FQDESV (reference sequence). CDR3 in DNA: TGTGCCAGCAGCTTAGGGACAGGGCACACAGATACGCAGTATTTT. Encoded protein: CASSLGTGHTDTQYF.

The chain combines TRBV15 with TRBJ2-3; 12 bases map to TRBD2. Germline trimming cut 2 bases from V and 4 bases from J; bases unmatched to any gene: 4. Germline V gives CDR1 LNHNV, CDR2 YYDKDF (reference sequence). The CDR3 runs 16 residues. CDR3 DNA: TGTGCCACCAGCAGAACCGGGACTAGCGGGCCAGATACGCAGTATTTT. It is translated as CATSRTGTSGPDTQYF.

This clone was recorded once. This chain connects TRBV9 to TRBJ2-3; 12 nucleotides align to TRBD2. The trim removed 0 bases at V and 4 bases at J, leaving 3 bases unmatched. The CDR3 consists of 16 residues. Germline V gene sequence: CDR1 SGDLS, CDR2 YYNGEE. CDR3 sequence: CASSVASGGAPDTQYF. DNA for the CDR3: TGTGCCAGCAGCGTAGCTAGCGGGGGGGCCCCAGATACGCAGTATTTT.

The chain employs TRBV7-8 and TRBJ1-1, with 7 positions matching TRBD1. CDR3 length equals 14 residues. Losses at the gene ends were 4 bases for V and 1 base for J; bases not matched to a gene: 3. The germline V gene encodes CDR1 SGHVS and CDR2 FQNEAQ. The CDR3 here is CASSSRTGNTEAFF. The CDR3 DNA reads TGTGCCAGCAGCTCCAGGACAGGGAACACTGAAGCTTTCTTT.

This clone came up once. This chain uses TRBV7-9 with TRBJ2-3; 10 bases are a match to TRBD2. Germline V gene lookup returns CDR1 SEHNR and CDR2 FQNEAQ (reference sequence). The CDR3 length is 16 residues. The V and J ends lost 3 bases and 1 base, in that order; junction bases with no gene match: 4. CDR3: CASSLAAGGGTDTQYF. CDR3 sequence (DNA): TGTGCCAGCAGCTTGGCAGCGGGGGGGGGCACAGATACGCAGTATTTT.

The rearrangement joins TRBV20-1 to TRBJ1-1, with unresolved D. CDR3 size: 10 residues. Trimming took off 6 bases at V and 11 bases at J, with 13 bases between the two ends. Germline CDR1 reads DFQATT; CDR2 reads SNEGSKA (reference sequence). CDR3 sequence: CSAIPWAAFF. CDR3 coding DNA: TGCAGTGCGATCCCCTGGGCGGCTTTCTTT.

The rearrangement links TRBV9 to TRBJ1-2, with a possible D match to TRBD1 (6 bases). Germline-derived CDR1 and CDR2 are SGDLS and YYNGEE. Trimming cost V 4 bases and J 0 bases, with 13 bases left between them. This CDR3 comprises 15 residues. CDR3 sequence (DNA): TGTGCCAGCAGCCCCGGACAGATAACTAACTATGGCTACACCTTC. Protein sequence: CASSPGQITNYGYTF. Together with reference TRBV9 and TRBJ1-2, the CDR3 gives the full variable domain: DSGVTQTPKHLITATGQRVTLRCSPRSGDLSVYWYQQSLDQGLQFLIQYYNGEERAKGNILERFSAQQFPDLHSELNLSSLELGDSALYFCASSPGQITNYGYTFGSGTRLTVV.

The gene calls are TRBV4-3 and TRBJ1-2; D is unclear. Germline loops: CDR1 LGHNA, CDR2 YSLEER. This CDR3 is built from 16 residues. The V and J ends lost 2 bases and 3 bases respectively, with 16 bases between them. The CDR3: CASSQNRLNPYYGYTF. The CDR3 nucleotides read TGCGCCAGCAGCCAAAACCGACTTAATCCTTACTATGGCTACACCTTC.

The rearrangement uses TRBV5-4 and TRBJ2-1; a weak D match, TRBD2 (6 bases). This CDR3 has 15 amino acids. The V end lost 0 bases, the J end lost 4 bases, and 11 bases lay between the germline ends. Per the germline V gene, CDR1 is SGHNT and CDR2 is YYREEE (reference sequence). CDR3 amino acids: CASSLGWGEYNEQFF. CDR3 DNA: TGTGCCAGCAGCTTGGGATGGGGGGAGTACAATGAGCAGTTCTTC.

The CDR3 nucleotides are TGCGCCAGCAATCACAGGGGGCGGGGTGGGGACACTGAAGCTTTCTTT. Amino acid sequence: CASNHRGRGGDTEAFF. The chain recombines TRBV5-1 with TRBJ1-1; 9 bases agree with TRBD1. Germline-derived CDR1 and CDR2 are SGHRS and YFSETQ. The CDR3 is made up of 16 amino acids. The V segment lost 6 bases and the J segment 3 bases; nucleotides outside the gene matches: 12.

This clone was counted a few times. CDR3 amino acids: CASSAGWQGGNTIYF. In DNA, the CDR3 is TGTGCCAGCAGCGCCGGGTGGCAGGGAGGAAACACCATATATTTT. The chain combines TRBV9 with TRBJ1-3, with D maybe TRBD1 (5 bases). Trimming removed 3 bases from V and 4 bases from J, with 14 bases in between. The CDR3 extends over 15 amino acids. Germline CDR1 and CDR2: SGDLS and YYNGEE.

This clone came up once. The CDR3 DNA reads TGTGCCAGCAGCGAAAAAACGACAGGGATCGAGCAGTACTTC. Translating gives CASSEKTTGIEQYF. The genes are TRBV7-9 and TRBJ2-7, with TRBD1 identical over 7 bases. CDR1 and CDR2 (germline): SEHNR, FQNEAQ (reference sequence). The V segment lost 5 bases and the J segment 6 bases; nucleotides outside the gene matches: 10. The CDR3 has 14 residues.

This chain connects TRBV29-1 to TRBJ2-1; 14 bases are a match to TRBD2. The germline V gene encodes CDR1 SQVTM and CDR2 ANQGSEA. The V gene end was trimmed by 6 bases and the J gene end by 9 bases; junction bases not matched to a gene: 13. The CDR3 is 16 residues long. The CDR3 coding sequence is TGCAGCGTCCATAGGGGACTAGCGGGGGCCCCCGGTGAGCAGTTCTTC. Encoded protein: CSVHRGLAGAPGEQFF.

This clone was counted only a few times. The chain uses TRBV12-3 or TRBV12-4 and TRBJ1-2; D uncertain. This CDR3 has 13 amino acids. Trimming removed 4 bases at V and 7 bases at J, with 13 bases between. CDR3 DNA: TGTGCCAGCAGTTCAAGACTCTCGCCTGGCTACACCTTC. Amino acids: CASSSRLSPGYTF.

As DNA, the CDR3 is TGTGCCAGCAGCTTACAGGGGGGTGATAACGAGCAGTACTTC. Translating gives CASSLQGGDNEQYF. The chain links TRBV5-6 to TRBJ2-7; 8 bases match TRBD1. The germline V gene has CDR1 SGHDT and CDR2 YYEEEE. This CDR3 contains 14 residues. V trimming: 2 bases; J trimming: 5 bases; junction bases outside the gene matches: 6.

This chain uses TRBV11-2 with TRBJ2-1, with 8 bases that match TRBD1. The trim removed 5 bases at V and 8 bases at J, leaving 5 bases unmatched. Germline CDR1 SGHAT, CDR2 FQNNGV. The CDR3 consists of 13 residues. The CDR3 here is CASSLTGGHEQFF. The CDR3 DNA reads as TGTGCCAGCAGCCTCACAGGGGGGCATGAGCAGTTCTTC.

The chain recombines TRBV18 with TRBJ2-7; possible D gene TRBD2, 7 bases. Per the germline V gene, CDR1 is KGHSH and CDR2 is LQKENI. The CDR3 has 15 amino acids. V lost 2 bases, J lost 4 bases, and 15 bases lay in between. CDR3 nucleotides: TGTGCCAGCTCACCAGAGGGGGGGGCTAGATACGAGCAGTACTTC. It yields the protein CASSPEGGARYEQYF.

The chain carries TRBV7-2 and TRBJ1-1; TRBD1 matches at 7 bases. This CDR3 is 14 amino acids long. Trimming cost V 5 bases and J 4 bases; bases outside gene matches: 7. Per germline, CDR1 SGHTA and CDR2 FQGNSA. CDR3 in DNA: TGTGCCAGCAGCAAAATGACAGGGATCACTGAAGCTTTCTTT. Its translation is CASSKMTGITEAFF.

V and J are TRBV3-1 (or the pseudogene TRBV3-2) and TRBJ1-2; 8 nucleotides line up with TRBD1. Looked up from germline, CDR1 is LGHDT and CDR2 is YNNKEL (reference sequence). The J segment lost 7 bases and the V segment lost 2 bases, leaving 6 bases of the junction unmatched. The CDR3 has 14 residues. The CDR3 DNA reads TGTGCCAGCAGCCAATTGGACAGGGATGGTGGCTACACCTTC. This encodes CASSQLDRDGGYTF.

The chain joins TRBV15 to TRBJ2-1, with TRBD2 matching 10 bases. V shed 3 bases and J 8 bases; nucleotides not matched to a gene: 7. There are 15 residues in the CDR3. Germline CDR1 and CDR2: LNHNV and YYDKDF (reference sequence). The CDR3 region has the DNA TGTGCCACCAGCAGGTCAGCGGGGGGGCCGCATGAGCAGTTCTTC. Translating it yields CATSRSAGGPHEQFF.

This chain uses TRBV29-1 with TRBJ2-3, with 12 bases fitting TRBD2. The CDR3 length is 16 residues. Germline V gene data show CDR1 as SQVTM and CDR2 as ANQGSEA. With 3 bases clipped from V and 4 bases from J, the junction kept 8 bases outside the gene matches. CDR3 nucleotide sequence: TGCAGCGTTGACCCGACTAGCGGGGGAGGTTCAGATACGCAGTATTTT. Protein sequence: CSVDPTSGGGSDTQYF.

This chain connects TRBV30 to TRBJ2-2, with D perhaps TRBD1 or TRBD2 (5 bases each). CDR1 and CDR2 from the germline V gene are GTSNPN and SVGIG (reference sequence). This CDR3 contains 15 residues. V lost 8 bases to trimming and J lost 1 base, with 17 bases between them. The CDR3 region is CARGAAGMNTGELFF. DNA of the CDR3: TGTGCCAGGGGAGCGGCAGGGATGAACACCGGGGAGCTGTTTTTT.

CDR3 in DNA: TGTGCCAGCAGCCTACCGATCGGGGTGGGTACTGAAGCTTTCTTT. It codes for CASSLPIGVGTEAFF. This chain connects TRBV7-6 to TRBJ1-1, with D hard to call. Germline CDR1 reads SGHVS; CDR2 reads FNYEAQ. Deletions cut 5 bases from V and 5 bases from J, with 18 bases between. The CDR3 spans 15 residues.